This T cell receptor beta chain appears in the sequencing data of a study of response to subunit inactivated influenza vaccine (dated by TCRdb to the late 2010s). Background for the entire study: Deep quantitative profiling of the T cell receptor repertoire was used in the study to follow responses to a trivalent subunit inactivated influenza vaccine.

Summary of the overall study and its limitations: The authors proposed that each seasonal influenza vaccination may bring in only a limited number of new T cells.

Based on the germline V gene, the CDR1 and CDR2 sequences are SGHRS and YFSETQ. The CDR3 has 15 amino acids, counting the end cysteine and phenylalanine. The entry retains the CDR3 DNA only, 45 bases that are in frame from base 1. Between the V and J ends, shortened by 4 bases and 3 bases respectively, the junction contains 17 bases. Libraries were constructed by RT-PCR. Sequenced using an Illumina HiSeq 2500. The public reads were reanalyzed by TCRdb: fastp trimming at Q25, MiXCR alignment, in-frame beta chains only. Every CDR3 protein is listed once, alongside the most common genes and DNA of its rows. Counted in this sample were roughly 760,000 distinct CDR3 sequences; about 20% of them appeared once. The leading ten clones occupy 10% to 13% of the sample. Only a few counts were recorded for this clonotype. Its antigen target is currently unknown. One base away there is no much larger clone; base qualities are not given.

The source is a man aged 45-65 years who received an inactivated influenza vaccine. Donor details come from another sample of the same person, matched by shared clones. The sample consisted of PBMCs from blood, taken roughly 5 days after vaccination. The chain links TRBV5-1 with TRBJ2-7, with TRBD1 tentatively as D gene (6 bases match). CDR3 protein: CASSPTGDRSYEQYF. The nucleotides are TGCGCCAGCAGCCCTACCGGTGACAGGAGCTACGAGCAGTACTTC.